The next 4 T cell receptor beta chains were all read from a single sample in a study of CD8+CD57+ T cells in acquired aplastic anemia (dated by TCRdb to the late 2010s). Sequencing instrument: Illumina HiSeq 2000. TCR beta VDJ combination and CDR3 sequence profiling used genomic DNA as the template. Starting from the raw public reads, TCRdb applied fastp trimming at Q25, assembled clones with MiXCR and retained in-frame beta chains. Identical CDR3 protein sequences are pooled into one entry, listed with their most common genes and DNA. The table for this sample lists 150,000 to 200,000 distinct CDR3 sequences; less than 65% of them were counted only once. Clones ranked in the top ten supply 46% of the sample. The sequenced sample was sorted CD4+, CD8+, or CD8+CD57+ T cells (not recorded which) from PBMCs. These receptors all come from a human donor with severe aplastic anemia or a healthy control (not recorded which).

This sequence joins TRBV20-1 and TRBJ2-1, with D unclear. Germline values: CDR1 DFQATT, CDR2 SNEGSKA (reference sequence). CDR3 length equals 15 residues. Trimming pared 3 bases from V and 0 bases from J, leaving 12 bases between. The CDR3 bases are TGCAGTGCTAGGGGTCTCTCGAGCTCCTACAATGAGCAGTTCTTC. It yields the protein CSARGLSSSYNEQFF.

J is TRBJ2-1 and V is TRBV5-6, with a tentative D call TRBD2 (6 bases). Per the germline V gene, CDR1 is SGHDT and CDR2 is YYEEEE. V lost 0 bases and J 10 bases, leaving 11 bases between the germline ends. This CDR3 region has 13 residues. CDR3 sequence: CASSLGGGGEQFF. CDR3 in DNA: TGTGCCAGCAGCTTGGGTGGGGGAGGAGAGCAGTTCTTC.

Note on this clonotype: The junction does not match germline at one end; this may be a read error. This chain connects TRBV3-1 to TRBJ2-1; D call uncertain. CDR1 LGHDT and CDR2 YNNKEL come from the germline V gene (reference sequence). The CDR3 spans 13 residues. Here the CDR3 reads CASSPPMNGEQLF. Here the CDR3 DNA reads TGTGCCAGCAGCCCCCCAATGAACGGTGAGCAGCTCTTC.

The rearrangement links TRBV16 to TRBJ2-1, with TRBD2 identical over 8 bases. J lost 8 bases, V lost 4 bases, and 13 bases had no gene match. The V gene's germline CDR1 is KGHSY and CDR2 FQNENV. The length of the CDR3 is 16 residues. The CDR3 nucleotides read TGTGCCAGCAGCCCACCCAGGACTAGCAGGTCCTATGAGCAGTTCTTC. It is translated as CASSPPRTSRSYEQFF. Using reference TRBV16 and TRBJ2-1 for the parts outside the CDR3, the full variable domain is GEEVAQTPKHLVRGEGQKAKLYCAPIKGHSYVFWYQQVLKNEFKFLISFQNENVFDETGMPKERFSAKCLPNSPCSLEIQATKLEDSAVYFCASSPPRTSRSYEQFFGPGTRLTVL.